The subject of this entry is one TCR beta chain. The record originates from a study of blood T cell repertoires in COVID-19. As for the study in general: Sources were T cells, B-cell-depleted T cells, or PBMCs; the material itself was cDNA or gDNA.

This table comes from immunoSEQ multiplex PCR, and its TCRdb copy is limited to in-frame clones, with some not included. The sample includes some 490,000 clones, roughly nine tenths of them seen just once. The sequence was collected from a woman aged 60-75 years who had recovered from COVID-19. Sequenced: PBMCs or T cells enriched from blood (not recorded which).

The CDR3 loop is CASSLDMFYNSPLHF. The CDR3 coding sequence is TGTGCCAGCAGCTTAGACATGTTTTATAATTCACCCCTCCACTTT. J is TRBJ1-6 and V is TRBV7-2, with D hard to call. The V gene lost 1 base and the J gene lost 4 bases, with 8 bases spanning the gap. The CDR3 contains 15 residues. Germline assignment: CDR1 SGHTA and CDR2 FQGNSA.